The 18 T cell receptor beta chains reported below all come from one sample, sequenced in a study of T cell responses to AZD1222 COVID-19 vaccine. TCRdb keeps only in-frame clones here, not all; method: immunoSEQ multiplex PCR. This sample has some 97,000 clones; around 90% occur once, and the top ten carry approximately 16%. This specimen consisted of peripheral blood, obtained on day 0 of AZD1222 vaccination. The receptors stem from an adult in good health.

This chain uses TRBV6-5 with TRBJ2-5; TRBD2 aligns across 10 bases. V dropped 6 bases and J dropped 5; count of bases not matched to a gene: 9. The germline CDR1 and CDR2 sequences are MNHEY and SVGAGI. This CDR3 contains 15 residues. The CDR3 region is CASRATSGVTETQYF. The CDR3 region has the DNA TGTGCCAGCAGGGCTACTAGCGGGGTGACGGAGACCCAGTACTTC.

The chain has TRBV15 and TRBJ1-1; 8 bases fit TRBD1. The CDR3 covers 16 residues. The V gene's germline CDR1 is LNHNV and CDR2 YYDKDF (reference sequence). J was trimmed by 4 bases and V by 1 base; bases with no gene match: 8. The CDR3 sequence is CATSRGRGRVGTEAFF. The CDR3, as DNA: TGTGCCACCAGCAGAGGCAGGGGGCGGGTAGGCACTGAAGCTTTCTTT. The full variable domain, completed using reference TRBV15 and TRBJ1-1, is DAMVIQNPRYQVTQFGKPVTLSCSQTLNHNVMYWYQQKSSQAPKLLFHYYDKDFNNEADTPDNFQSRRPNTSFCFLDIRSPGLGDTAMYLCATSRGRGRVGTEAFFGQGTRLTVV.

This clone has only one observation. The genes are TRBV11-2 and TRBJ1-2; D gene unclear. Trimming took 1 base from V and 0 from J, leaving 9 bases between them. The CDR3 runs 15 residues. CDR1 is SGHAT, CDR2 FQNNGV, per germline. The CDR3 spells CASSLGQQANYGYTF. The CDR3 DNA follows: TGTGCCAGCAGCTTAGGGCAGCAAGCTAACTATGGCTACACCTTC.

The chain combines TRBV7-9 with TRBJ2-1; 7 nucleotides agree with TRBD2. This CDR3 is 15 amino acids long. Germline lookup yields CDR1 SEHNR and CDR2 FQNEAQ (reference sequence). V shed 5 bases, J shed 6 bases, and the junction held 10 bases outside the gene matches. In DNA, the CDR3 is TGTGCCAGCAGCCCAGCGGGGAAATTGGGCAATGAGCAGTTCTTC. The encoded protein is CASSPAGKLGNEQFF.

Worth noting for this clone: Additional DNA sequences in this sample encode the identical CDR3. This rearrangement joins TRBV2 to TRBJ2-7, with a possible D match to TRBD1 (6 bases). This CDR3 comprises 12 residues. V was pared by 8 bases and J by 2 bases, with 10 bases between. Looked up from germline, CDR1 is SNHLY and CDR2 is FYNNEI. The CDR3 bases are TGTGCCAGCGGCCGGGACACCTACGAGCAGTACTTC. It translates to CASGRDTYEQYF.

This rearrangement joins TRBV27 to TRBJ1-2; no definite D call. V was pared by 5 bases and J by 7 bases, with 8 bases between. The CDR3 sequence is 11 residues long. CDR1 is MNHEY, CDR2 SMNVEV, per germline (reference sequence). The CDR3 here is CASSDLSGYTF. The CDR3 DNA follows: TGTGCCAGCAGTGACCTAAGTGGCTACACCTTC.

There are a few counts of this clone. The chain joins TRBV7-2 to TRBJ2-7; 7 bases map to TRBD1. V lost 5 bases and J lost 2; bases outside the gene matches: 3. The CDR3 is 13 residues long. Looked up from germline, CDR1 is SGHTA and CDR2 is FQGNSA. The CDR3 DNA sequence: TGTGCCAGCAGCAGGGGGCCCACCTACGAGCAGTACTTC. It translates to CASSRGPTYEQYF.

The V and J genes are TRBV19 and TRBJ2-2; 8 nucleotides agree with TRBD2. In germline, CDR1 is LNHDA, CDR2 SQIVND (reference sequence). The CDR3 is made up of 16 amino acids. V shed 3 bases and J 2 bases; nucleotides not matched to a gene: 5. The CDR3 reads CASSIRSGENTGELFF. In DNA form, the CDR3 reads TGTGCCAGTAGTATTCGTAGCGGGGAAAACACCGGGGAGCTGTTTTTT.

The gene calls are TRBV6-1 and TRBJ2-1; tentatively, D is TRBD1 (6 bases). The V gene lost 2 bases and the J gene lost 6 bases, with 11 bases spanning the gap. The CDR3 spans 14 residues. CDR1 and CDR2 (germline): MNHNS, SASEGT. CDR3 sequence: CASSEQGSGNEQFF. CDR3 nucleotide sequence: TGTGCCAGCAGTGAACAGGGGTCTGGCAATGAGCAGTTCTTC.

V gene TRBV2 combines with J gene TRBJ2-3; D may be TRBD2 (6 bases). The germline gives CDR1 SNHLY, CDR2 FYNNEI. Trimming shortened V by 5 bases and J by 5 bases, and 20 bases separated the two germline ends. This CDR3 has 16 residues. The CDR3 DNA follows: TGTGCCAGCAGTTTTCTAGGGACTGTAGGTGGAGATACGCAGTATTTT. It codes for CASSFLGTVGGDTQYF.

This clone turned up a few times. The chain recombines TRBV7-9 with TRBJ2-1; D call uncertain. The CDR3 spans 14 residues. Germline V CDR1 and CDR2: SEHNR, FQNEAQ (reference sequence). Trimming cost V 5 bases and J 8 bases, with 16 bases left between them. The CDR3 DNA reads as TGTGCCAGCAGCAAGGACCCACGAAACGATGAGCAGTTCTTC. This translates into CASSKDPRNDEQFF.

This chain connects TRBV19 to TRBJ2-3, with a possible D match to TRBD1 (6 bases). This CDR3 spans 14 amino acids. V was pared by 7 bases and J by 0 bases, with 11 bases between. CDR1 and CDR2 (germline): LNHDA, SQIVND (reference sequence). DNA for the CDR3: TGTGCCAGTAATACAGGGCCGAGCACAGATACGCAGTATTTT. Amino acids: CASNTGPSTDTQYF.

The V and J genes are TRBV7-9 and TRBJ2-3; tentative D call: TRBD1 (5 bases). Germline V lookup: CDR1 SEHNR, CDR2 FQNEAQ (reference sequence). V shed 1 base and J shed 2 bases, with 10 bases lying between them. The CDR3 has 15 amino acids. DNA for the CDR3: TGTGCCAGCAGCTTAGGGGGCACAGTCACAGATACGCAGTATTTT. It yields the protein CASSLGGTVTDTQYF.

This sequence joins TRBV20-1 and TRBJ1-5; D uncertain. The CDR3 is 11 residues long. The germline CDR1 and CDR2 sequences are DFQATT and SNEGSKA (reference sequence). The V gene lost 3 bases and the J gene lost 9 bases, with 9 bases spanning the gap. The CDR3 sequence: CSASVFGPQHF. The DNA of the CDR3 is TGCAGTGCTAGTGTATTCGGGCCCCAGCATTTT.

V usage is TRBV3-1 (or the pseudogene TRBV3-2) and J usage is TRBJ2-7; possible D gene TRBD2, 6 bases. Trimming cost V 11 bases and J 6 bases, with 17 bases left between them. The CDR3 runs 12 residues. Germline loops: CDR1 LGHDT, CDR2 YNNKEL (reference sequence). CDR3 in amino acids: CASMGRFSEQYF. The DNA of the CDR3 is TGTGCCTCGATGGGGAGGTTTAGCGAGCAGTACTTC.

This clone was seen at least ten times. CDR3 bases: TGTGCCAGCAGCTTAGATTCAGGGGAAAATTCACCCCTCCACTTT. It yields the protein CASSLDSGENSPLHF. The chain couples TRBV7-2 to TRBJ1-6, with a possible D match to TRBD1 (6 bases). The germline CDR1 and CDR2 sequences are SGHTA and FQGNSA. V was shortened by 1 base and J by 7 bases, with 11 bases between the two germline ends. The CDR3 consists of 15 residues.

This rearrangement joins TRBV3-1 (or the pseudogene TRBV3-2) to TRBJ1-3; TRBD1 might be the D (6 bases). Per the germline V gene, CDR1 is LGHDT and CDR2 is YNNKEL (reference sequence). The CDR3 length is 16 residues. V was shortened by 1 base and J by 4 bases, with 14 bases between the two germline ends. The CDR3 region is CASSQAGAGVGNTIYF. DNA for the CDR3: TGTGCCAGCAGCCAAGCCGGGGCAGGGGTAGGAAACACCATATATTTT.

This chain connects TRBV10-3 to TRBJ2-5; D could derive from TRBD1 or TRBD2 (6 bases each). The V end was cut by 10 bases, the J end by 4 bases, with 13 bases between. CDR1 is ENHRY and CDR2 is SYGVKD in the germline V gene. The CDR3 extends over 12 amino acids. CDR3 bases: TGTGCCACTCGAGGGGGGACAGAGACCCAGTACTTC. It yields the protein CATRGGTETQYF.